What follows is one T cell receptor (beta chain) and its context. The data derive from a study of blood T cell repertoires in COVID-19. The CDR3 totals 13 residues. Per the germline V gene, CDR1 is SGHTA and CDR2 is FQGTGA. J was trimmed by 7 bases and V by 5 bases; bases with no gene match: 6. Enrolled through a virtual design, the participants were between roughly 18 and 90 years of age and came from approximately 25 US areas. Participant-given clinical history determined each cohort assignment. Generated by immunoSEQ multiplex PCR, the TCRdb table keeps only in-frame clones and is missing some. The repertoire includes some 400,000 clones, 80% to 95% of them detected once, and roughly 0.86% sits in the top ten.

This TCR derives from a middle-aged woman who had been exposed to COVID-19. Sequencing was done on a sample of PBMCs or T cells enriched from blood (not recorded which). The chain is built from TRBV7-3 and TRBJ2-7; TRBD2 aligns across 9 bases. The CDR3 bases are TGTGCCAGCAGCCCCGGACTAGCGCGGGAGCAGTACTTC. Encoded protein: CASSPGLAREQYF.